The T cell receptor (beta chain) under discussion was sequenced for a study of cytomegalovirus exposure and HLA in healthy donors. Whole-study findings and limits: Among TCR beta chains, those listed as cytomegalovirus-associated numbered fewer than 200.

The PCR was carried out with 60 Vbeta primers and 13 Jbeta primers. Libraries were prepared by immunoSEQ multiplex PCR; TCRdb keeps only in-frame clonotypes and omits some of them. The data hold 90,000 to 100,000 clones, with more than 70% observed a single time. In regard to this clone: Its antigen is unknown.

This CDR3 has 11 residues. Germline-derived CDR1 and CDR2 are SGHNT and YYREEE (reference sequence). V gave up 4 bases and J gave up 7 bases, with 6 bases separating them. Sequencing input: PBMCs. This chain links TRBV5-4 with TRBJ2-1; D gene uncertain. The clonotype comes from a woman aged 60-75 years in good health and CMV-seropositive. In DNA, the CDR3 is TGTGCCAGCAGCGCGTGGAATGAGCAGTTCTTC. It specifies CASSAWNEQFF.